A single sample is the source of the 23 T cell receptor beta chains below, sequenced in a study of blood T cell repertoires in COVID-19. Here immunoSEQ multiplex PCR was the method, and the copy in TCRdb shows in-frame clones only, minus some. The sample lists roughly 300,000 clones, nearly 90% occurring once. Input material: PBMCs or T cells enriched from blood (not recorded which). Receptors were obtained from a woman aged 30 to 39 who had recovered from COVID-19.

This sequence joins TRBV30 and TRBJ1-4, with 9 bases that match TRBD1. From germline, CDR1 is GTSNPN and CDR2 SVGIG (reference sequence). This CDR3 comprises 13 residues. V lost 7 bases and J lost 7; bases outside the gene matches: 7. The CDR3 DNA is TGTGCCTTCTCCCGGGACAGGGCTGAAAAACTGTTTTTT. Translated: CAFSRDRAEKLFF.

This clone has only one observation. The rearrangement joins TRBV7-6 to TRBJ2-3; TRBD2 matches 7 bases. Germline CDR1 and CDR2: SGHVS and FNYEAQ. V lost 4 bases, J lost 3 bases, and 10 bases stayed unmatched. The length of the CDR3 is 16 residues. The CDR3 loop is CASSYLSWGGTDTQYF. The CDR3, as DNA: TGTGCCAGCAGCTACCTCTCTTGGGGGGGGACAGATACGCAGTATTTT.

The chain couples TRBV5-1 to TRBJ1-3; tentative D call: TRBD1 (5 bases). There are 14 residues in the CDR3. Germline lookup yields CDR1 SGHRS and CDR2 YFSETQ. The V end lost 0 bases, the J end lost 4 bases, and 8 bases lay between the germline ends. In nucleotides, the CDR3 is TGCGCCAGCAGCTTGGTTGGGGCGGGAAACACCATATATTTT. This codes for CASSLVGAGNTIYF.

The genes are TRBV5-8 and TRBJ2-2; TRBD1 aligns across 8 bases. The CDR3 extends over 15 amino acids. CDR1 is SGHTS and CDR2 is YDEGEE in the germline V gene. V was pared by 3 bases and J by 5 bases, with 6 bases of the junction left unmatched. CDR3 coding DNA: TGTGCCAGCAGCTCGGTCAGGGGGCGTACCGGGGAGCTGTTTTTT. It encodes CASSSVRGRTGELFF.

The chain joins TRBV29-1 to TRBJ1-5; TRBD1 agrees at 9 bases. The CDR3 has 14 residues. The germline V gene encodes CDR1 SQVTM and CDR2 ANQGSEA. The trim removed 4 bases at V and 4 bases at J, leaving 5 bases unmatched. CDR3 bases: TGCAGCGTTGGGGCCGGGACAGGGAATCAGCCCCAGCATTTT. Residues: CSVGAGTGNQPQHF.

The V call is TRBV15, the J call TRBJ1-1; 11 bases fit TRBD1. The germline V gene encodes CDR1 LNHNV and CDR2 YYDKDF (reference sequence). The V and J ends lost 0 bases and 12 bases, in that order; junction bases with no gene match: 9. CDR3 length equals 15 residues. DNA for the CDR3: TGTGCCACCAGCAGAGATTTTCGGGACAGGGGGAAAACTTTCTTT. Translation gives CATSRDFRDRGKTFF.

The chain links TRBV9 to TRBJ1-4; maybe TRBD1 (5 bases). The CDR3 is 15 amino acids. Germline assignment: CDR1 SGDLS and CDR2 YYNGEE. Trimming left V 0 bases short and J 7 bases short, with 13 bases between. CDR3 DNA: TGTGCCAGCAGCGTAGGCAGGGTGTTGTCTGAAAAACTGTTTTTT. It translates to CASSVGRVLSEKLFF.

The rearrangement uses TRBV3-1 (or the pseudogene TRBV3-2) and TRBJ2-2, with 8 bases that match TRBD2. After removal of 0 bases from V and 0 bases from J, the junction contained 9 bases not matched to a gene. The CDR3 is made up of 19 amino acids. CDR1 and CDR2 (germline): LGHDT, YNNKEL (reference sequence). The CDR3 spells CASSQEGTAGGPNTGELFF. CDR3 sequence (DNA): TGTGCCAGCAGCCAAGAGGGGACGGCGGGGGGCCCGAACACCGGGGAGCTGTTTTTT.

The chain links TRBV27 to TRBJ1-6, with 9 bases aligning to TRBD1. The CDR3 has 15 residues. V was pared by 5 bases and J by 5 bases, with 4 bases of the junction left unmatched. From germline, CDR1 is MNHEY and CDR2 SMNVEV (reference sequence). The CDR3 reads CASSVGQGDNSPLHF. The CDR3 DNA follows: TGTGCCAGCAGTGTGGGACAGGGAGATAATTCACCCCTCCACTTT.

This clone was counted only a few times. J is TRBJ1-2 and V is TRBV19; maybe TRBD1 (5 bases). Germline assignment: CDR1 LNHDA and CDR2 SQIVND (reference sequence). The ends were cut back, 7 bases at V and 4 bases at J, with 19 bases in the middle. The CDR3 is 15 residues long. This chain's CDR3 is CASNRAGGDLYGYTF. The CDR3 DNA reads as TGTGCCAGTAATCGAGCGGGGGGAGATCTCTATGGCTACACCTTC.

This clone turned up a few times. This chain's CDR3 is CASSNPGVGNTEAFF. The CDR3 nucleotides read TGCGCCAGCAGCAACCCAGGGGTGGGGAACACTGAAGCTTTCTTT. The rearrangement links TRBV4-1 to TRBJ1-1; D possibly corresponds to TRBD1 (6 bases). Trimming took off 5 bases at V and 1 base at J, with 14 bases between the two ends. CDR1 and CDR2 (germline): MGHRA, YSYEKL. CDR3 length: 15 amino acids.

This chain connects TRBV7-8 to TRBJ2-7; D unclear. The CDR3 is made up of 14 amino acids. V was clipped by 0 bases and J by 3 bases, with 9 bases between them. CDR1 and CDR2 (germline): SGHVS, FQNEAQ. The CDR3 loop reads CASSLAHRSYEQYF. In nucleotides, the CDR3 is TGTGCCAGCAGCTTAGCGCATCGGAGCTACGAGCAGTACTTC.

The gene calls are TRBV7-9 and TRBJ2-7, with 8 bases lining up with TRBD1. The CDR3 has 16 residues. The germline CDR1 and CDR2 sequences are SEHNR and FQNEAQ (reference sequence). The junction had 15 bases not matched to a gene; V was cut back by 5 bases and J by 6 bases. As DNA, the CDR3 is TGTGCCAGCAGCCCCTCTAACAGGGGGTCCCCCTCCGAGCAGTACTTC. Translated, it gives CASSPSNRGSPSEQYF.

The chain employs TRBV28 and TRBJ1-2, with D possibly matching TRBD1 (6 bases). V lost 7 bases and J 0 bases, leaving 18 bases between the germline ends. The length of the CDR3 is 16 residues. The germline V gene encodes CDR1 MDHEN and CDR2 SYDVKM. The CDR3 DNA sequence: TGTGCCAGCACCAGGACAGTTTTTCCGTCTAACTATGGCTACACCTTC. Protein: CASTRTVFPSNYGYTF.

CDR3 DNA: TGTGCCAGTAGCCCCCGGGACAGCGCTAACTATGGCTACACCTTC. Amino acids: CASSPRDSANYGYTF. The gene calls are TRBV19 and TRBJ1-2; 7 bases match TRBD1. V lost 6 bases and J lost 0; bases outside the gene matches: 7. The CDR3 sequence is 15 residues long. Germline V gives CDR1 LNHDA, CDR2 SQIVND (reference sequence).

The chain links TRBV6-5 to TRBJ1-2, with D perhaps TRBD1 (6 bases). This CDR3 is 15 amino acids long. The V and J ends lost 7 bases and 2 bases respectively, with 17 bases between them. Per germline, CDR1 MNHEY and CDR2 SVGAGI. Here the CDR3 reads CASTSGQPRNYGYTF. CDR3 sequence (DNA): TGTGCCAGCACCTCAGGACAGCCTCGAAACTATGGCTACACCTTC.

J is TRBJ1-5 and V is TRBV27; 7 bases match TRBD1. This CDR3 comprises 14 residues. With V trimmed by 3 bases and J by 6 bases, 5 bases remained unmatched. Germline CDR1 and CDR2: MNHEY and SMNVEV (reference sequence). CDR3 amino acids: CASSLTGSPQPQHF. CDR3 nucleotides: TGTGCCAGCAGTTTGACAGGGTCCCCTCAGCCCCAGCATTTT.

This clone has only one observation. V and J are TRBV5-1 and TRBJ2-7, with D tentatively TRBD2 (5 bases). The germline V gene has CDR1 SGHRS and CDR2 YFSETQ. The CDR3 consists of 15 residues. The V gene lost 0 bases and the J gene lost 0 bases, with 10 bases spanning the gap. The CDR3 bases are TGCGCCAGCAGCTTGGAGGGTGGGAGCTCCTACGAGCAGTACTTC. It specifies CASSLEGGSSYEQYF.

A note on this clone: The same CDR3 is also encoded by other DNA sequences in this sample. CDR3 DNA sequence: TGTGCCAGCAGTTACCTGAGAAATCAGCCCCAGCATTTT. Translating it yields CASSYLRNQPQHF. The genes are TRBV6-5 and TRBJ1-5, with D unclear. From germline, CDR1 is MNHEY and CDR2 SVGAGI. V was clipped by 2 bases and J by 4 bases, with 6 bases between them. This CDR3 spans 13 amino acids.

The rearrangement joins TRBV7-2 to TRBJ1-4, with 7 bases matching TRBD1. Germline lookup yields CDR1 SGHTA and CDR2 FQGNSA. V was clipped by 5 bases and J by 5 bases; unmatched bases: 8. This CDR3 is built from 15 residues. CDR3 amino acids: CASSPHRGTNEKLFF. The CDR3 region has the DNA TGTGCCAGCAGCCCCCACAGGGGAACGAATGAAAAACTGTTTTTT.

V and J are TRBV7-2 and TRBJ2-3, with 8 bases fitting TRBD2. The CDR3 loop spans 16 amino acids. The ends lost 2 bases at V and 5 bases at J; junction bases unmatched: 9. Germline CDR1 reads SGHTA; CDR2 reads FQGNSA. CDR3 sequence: CASSLLKAGGIDTQYF. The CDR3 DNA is TGTGCCAGCAGCTTACTTAAGGCGGGGGGAATAGATACGCAGTATTTT.

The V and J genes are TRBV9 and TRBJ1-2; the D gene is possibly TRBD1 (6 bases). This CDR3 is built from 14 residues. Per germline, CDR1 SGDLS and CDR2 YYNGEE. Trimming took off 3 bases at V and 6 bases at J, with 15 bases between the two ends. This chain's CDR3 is CASSAPSRGHGYTF. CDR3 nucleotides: TGTGCCAGCAGCGCGCCCTCCAGGGGACATGGCTACACCTTC. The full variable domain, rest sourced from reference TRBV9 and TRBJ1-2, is DSGVTQTPKHLITATGQRVTLRCSPRSGDLSVYWYQQSLDQGLQFLIQYYNGEERAKGNILERFSAQQFPDLHSELNLSSLELGDSALYFCASSAPSRGHGYTFGSGTRLTVV.

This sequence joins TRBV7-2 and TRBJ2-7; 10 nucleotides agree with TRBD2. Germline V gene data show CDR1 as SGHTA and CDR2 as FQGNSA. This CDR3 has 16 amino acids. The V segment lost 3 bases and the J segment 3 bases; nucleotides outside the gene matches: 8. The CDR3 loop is CASSLGASGGFYEQYF. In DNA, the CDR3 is TGTGCCAGCAGCTTGGGGGCTAGCGGGGGTTTCTACGAGCAGTACTTC.